Listed below are T cell receptor beta chains from one sample, sequenced in a study of cytomegalovirus exposure and HLA in healthy donors. TCRdb's table, derived via immunoSEQ multiplex PCR, lists solely in-frame clones and lacks some. Among about 210,000 clones listed, approximately 85% were seen once. The source material was PBMCs. The source of these receptors is a girl aged 2 to 9 in good health and CMV-seronegative. Both conserved end residues are trimmed from each CDR3. A D gene is named only where the DNA matches it firmly.

d_call j_call v_call cdr3_aa
TRBD2 TRBJ2-3 TRBV4-2 ASSHSSGMGTDTQY
- - TRBV29-1 SVSSGINTGELF
- TRBJ1-4 TRBV5-1 ASSPGATNEKLF
TRBD2 TRBJ2-6 TRBV6-4 ALIAGGTGANVLT
- TRBJ1-4 TRBV6-1 ASSNISGGEKLF
- TRBJ1-2 TRBV7-9 ASSLDTYGYT
- TRBJ2-3 TRBV6-1 ASSESHYTDTQY
TRBD2 TRBJ2-7 TRBV4-1 ASSPTSGGFYEQY
- TRBJ2-7 TRBV4-2 ASSQRGLYEQY
- TRBJ1-5 TRBV9 ASTPGGGEDQPQH
TRBD1 TRBJ1-2 TRBV6-1 ASTEPMDRRYT
TRBD2 TRBJ2-7 TRBV6-1 ASSERGRLAGNLLYEQY
TRBD2 TRBJ2-1 TRBV7-8 ASSFLFSGTRDAYNEQF
- TRBJ1-6 TRBV9 ASSVAPRESPLH
- TRBJ2-7 TRBV30 AWSVRDFSYEQY
- TRBJ1-2 TRBV12-5 ASGLIGGLYGYT
TRBD1 TRBJ2-7 TRBV2 ASIVLSIPGQSNYEQY
TRBD2 TRBJ2-1 TRBV10-3 AISETSGRYNEQF
TRBD2 TRBJ2-3 TRBV5-6 ASRKSGTSGGYRTDTQY
- TRBJ1-5 TRBV7-6 ASSLMSGEPQH
- TRBJ1-5 TRBV7-8 ASSYNRNQPQH
TRBD1 TRBJ2-7 TRBV6-6 ASSYHRGYEQY
- TRBJ1-3 TRBV30 AWSGPAGRRSSGNTIY
TRBD2 TRBJ2-5 TRBV5-1 ASSPEPGLAGEAQY
- TRBJ2-1 TRBV4-1 ASSPWASSIGGSYNEQF
- TRBJ2-7 TRBV2 ASSDSYEQY
TRBD2 TRBJ2-5 TRBV5-1 ASSASGGPQETQY
- TRBJ1-3 TRBV15 ATSRDYGGSSGNTIY
- TRBJ2-1 TRBV6-1 ASGSEVHNEQF
TRBD1 TRBJ2-1 TRBV19 ASSMRGQSHNEQF
TRBD1 TRBJ2-3 TRBV2 AGLTGGAIGTQY
TRBD1 TRBJ2-7 TRBV28 ASSPLGTGAYEQY
- TRBJ1-1 TRBV6-5 ASSYSHEDTEAF
TRBD1 TRBJ1-5 TRBV2 ASTLDRDRNQPQH
TRBD1 TRBJ1-5 TRBV7-2 ASSSRTGGNQPQH
TRBD1 TRBJ1-6 TRBV10-3 AIRGTGGSPLH
TRBD2 TRBJ2-7 TRBV11-2 ASSLAGGPYEQY
- TRBJ2-1 TRBV5-8 ASSLEGTGYNEQF
- TRBJ2-7 TRBV2 ASRIQGGSYEQY
- TRBJ1-4 TRBV5-5 ASSFKWGLATNEKLF
- TRBJ2-1 TRBV30 AWSVRLTGNEQF